These T cell receptor beta chains were read from a single sample in a study of shared clonotypes between healthy human individuals. Only in-frame clones appear in the TCRdb table, and some are missing; sequencing was by immunoSEQ multiplex PCR. The table lists under 2.5 million clones, 85% to 95% of them singletons. Sample: naive CD4+ T cells from PBMCs. The receptor set was obtained from a man aged 18 to 29 in good health. Some clones in this sample may be carry-over from other donors' samples. Both conserved end residues are part of each CDR3. The D gene is left open where the match is weak. Clone size is given for some rows only: seen once, a few or many times, or a class if the clone is expanded.

cdr3_aa: CAVGRENGELFF
cdr3_nt: TGTGCCGTCGGGCGGGAGAACGGGGAGCTGTTTTTT
d_call: TRBD2
v_call: TRBV6-1
j_call: TRBJ2-2
clone_size: NA

cdr3_aa: CSVGVWVETQYF
cdr3_nt: TGCAGCGTGGGGGTTTGGGTCGAGACCCAGTACTTC
d_call: NA
v_call: TRBV29-1
j_call: TRBJ2-5
clone_size: NA

cdr3_aa: CASSLQGSGANVLTF
cdr3_nt: TGCGCCAGCAGCTTGCAGGGCTCTGGGGCCAACGTCCTGACTTTC
d_call: NA
v_call: TRBV5-1
j_call: TRBJ2-6
clone_size: NA

cdr3_aa: CASSNQGAGYTEAFF
cdr3_nt: TGTGCCAGCAGCAATCAGGGGGCGGGTTATACTGAAGCTTTCTTT
d_call: NA
v_call: TRBV21-1
j_call: TRBJ1-1
clone_size: once

cdr3_aa: CASSPRGYNYEQYF
cdr3_nt: TGTGCCAGCAGCCCTCGGGGGTACAACTACGAGCAGTACTTC
d_call: NA
v_call: TRBV5-5
j_call: TRBJ2-7
clone_size: NA

cdr3_aa: CASSRGGTYYGYTF
cdr3_nt: TGTGCCAGCAGCCGCGGGGGGACTTACTATGGCTACACCTTC
d_call: NA
v_call: TRBV7-9
j_call: TRBJ1-2
clone_size: NA

cdr3_aa: CASSSQGYLPYEQYF
cdr3_nt: TGTGCCAGCAGCTCCCAGGGGTACCTCCCCTACGAGCAGTACTTC
d_call: NA
v_call: TRBV11-2
j_call: TRBJ2-7
clone_size: NA

cdr3_aa: CASSHPTGDEQYF
cdr3_nt: TGCGCCAGCAGCCACCCTACAGGGGACGAGCAGTACTTC
d_call: TRBD1
v_call: TRBV4-1
j_call: TRBJ2-7
clone_size: NA

cdr3_aa: CASTITRGDTEAFF
cdr3_nt: TGTGCCAGCACTATAACTAGGGGTGACACTGAAGCTTTCTTT
d_call: NA
v_call: TRBV6-1
j_call: TRBJ1-1
clone_size: NA

cdr3_aa: CASSPTTGGAGGYTF
cdr3_nt: TGTGCCAGCTCACCGACGACAGGGGGCGCGGGCGGCTACACCTTC
d_call: TRBD1
v_call: TRBV18
j_call: TRBJ1-2
clone_size: once

cdr3_aa: CATETGRLDAAYNEQFF
cdr3_nt: TGTGCCACCGAGACAGGACGTTTAGATGCTGCATACAATGAGCAGTTCTTC
d_call: NA
v_call: TRBV19
j_call: TRBJ2-1
clone_size: NA

cdr3_aa: CSVDRTADTQYF
cdr3_nt: TGCAGCGTTGACCGTACGGCAGATACGCAGTATTTT
d_call: NA
v_call: TRBV29-1
j_call: TRBJ2-3
clone_size: NA

cdr3_aa: CASSPRWGGQETQYF
cdr3_nt: TGTGCCAGCAGTCCCCGGTGGGGAGGGCAAGAGACCCAGTACTTC
d_call: TRBD2
v_call: TRBV28
j_call: TRBJ2-5
clone_size: NA

cdr3_aa: CASSYSLGQSNYGYTF
cdr3_nt: TGTGCCAGCAGTTACTCGCTGGGACAGTCTAACTATGGCTACACCTTC
d_call: TRBD1
v_call: TRBV6-5
j_call: TRBJ1-2
clone_size: NA

cdr3_aa: CASTLATRGTQQYF
cdr3_nt: TGTGCCAGCACCCTCGCGACTAGGGGAACCCAGCAGTACTTC
d_call: NA
v_call: TRBV7-2
j_call: TRBJ2-7
clone_size: NA

cdr3_aa: CASTRTSGIYEQYF
cdr3_nt: TGTGCCAGCACCCGGACTAGCGGAATCTACGAGCAGTACTTC
d_call: TRBD2
v_call: TRBV28
j_call: TRBJ2-7
clone_size: NA

cdr3_aa: CASSETDSNYNEQFF
cdr3_nt: TGCGCCAGCAGCGAGACGGACAGTAATTACAATGAGCAGTTCTTC
d_call: NA
v_call: TRBV5-1
j_call: TRBJ2-1
clone_size: NA

cdr3_aa: CASSEARGFAYGYTF
cdr3_nt: TGTGCCAGCAGTGAAGCGCGTGGGTTCGCTTATGGCTACACCTTC
d_call: NA
v_call: TRBV6-1
j_call: TRBJ1-2
clone_size: NA

cdr3_aa: CASSYSIFGNEQFF
cdr3_nt: TGTGCCAGCAGTTACTCGATTTTTGGGAATGAGCAGTTCTTC
d_call: NA
v_call: TRBV6-5
j_call: TRBJ2-1
clone_size: NA

cdr3_aa: CASSLALGGVAYNEQFF
cdr3_nt: TGTGCCAGCAGCTTAGCGCTGGGGGGAGTCGCCTACAATGAGCAGTTCTTC
d_call: NA
v_call: TRBV7-8
j_call: TRBJ2-1
clone_size: once

cdr3_aa: CASSEALRGRYEQYF
cdr3_nt: TGTGCCAGCAGTGAAGCGCTTCGGGGTAGGTACGAGCAGTACTTC
d_call: NA
v_call: TRBV6-1
j_call: TRBJ2-7
clone_size: once

cdr3_aa: CASRRDRADTQYF
cdr3_nt: TGTGCCAGCAGGCGAGACAGGGCAGATACGCAGTATTTT
d_call: TRBD1
v_call: TRBV6-6
j_call: TRBJ2-3
clone_size: NA

cdr3_aa: CASSLSIGRDYNQPQHF
cdr3_nt: TGTGCCAGCAGTTTATCGATAGGCCGGGATTACAATCAGCCCCAGCATTTT
d_call: NA
v_call: TRBV27
j_call: TRBJ1-5
clone_size: NA

cdr3_aa: CASSFHPGAMNTEAFF
cdr3_nt: TGTGCCAGCAGCTTTCATCCGGGAGCTATGAACACTGAAGCTTTCTTT
d_call: NA
v_call: TRBV7-9
j_call: TRBJ1-1
clone_size: NA

cdr3_aa: CASRGTGVIADTQYF
cdr3_nt: TGTGCCAGCAGGGGGACAGGGGTGATTGCAGATACGCAGTATTTT
d_call: TRBD1
v_call: TRBV6-4
j_call: TRBJ2-3
clone_size: NA

cdr3_aa: CASSKLPWVVSNSPLHF
cdr3_nt: TGTGCCAGCAGCAAATTACCCTGGGTGGTAAGTAATTCACCCCTCCACTTT
d_call: NA
v_call: TRBV21-1
j_call: TRBJ1-6
clone_size: NA

cdr3_aa: CASSMDRMNTEAFF
cdr3_nt: TGCGCCAGCAGCATGGACAGGATGAACACTGAAGCTTTCTTT
d_call: TRBD1
v_call: TRBV5-1
j_call: TRBJ1-1
clone_size: NA

cdr3_aa: CSAAGSGETQYF
cdr3_nt: TGCAGCGCTGCTGGGTCTGGAGAGACCCAGTACTTC
d_call: NA
v_call: TRBV29-1
j_call: TRBJ2-5
clone_size: NA

cdr3_aa: CASSPGRGAYWTEAFF
cdr3_nt: TGCGCCAGCAGTCCGGGACGGGGGGCGTATTGGACTGAAGCTTTCTTT
d_call: NA
v_call: TRBV10-2
j_call: TRBJ1-1
clone_size: NA

cdr3_aa: CASSFGYRGLYTF
cdr3_nt: TGTGCCAGCAGTTTTGGATACAGGGGGCTCTACACCTTC
d_call: TRBD1
v_call: TRBV28
j_call: TRBJ1-2
clone_size: NA